This T cell receptor beta chain was captured by sequencing in a study of blood T cell repertoires in COVID-19 (dated by TCRdb to the early 2020s). Regarding the study in general: The collaborator samples originated in the United States, Italy and Spain and spanned the acute and convalescent phases of COVID-19. The prospective study material was composed of cDNA or gDNA derived from T cells, B-cell-depleted T cells, or PBMCs. A de-identified subject ID, COVID-19 status, age in years and sex were almost always included in the sample metadata. Where HLA class I and class II types were available, the types were taken from metadata supplied by the sample provider, not from assay-based typing. The repertoires were released in a freely available public database meant as a resource for research on the immune response to SARS-CoV-2. Deeply sampled blood TCRbeta repertoires from subjects exposed to, actively infected with, or recovered from COVID-19 were included in the dataset. The samples were drawn from the first 160 participants of the ongoing ImmuneRACE study and from over a thousand subjects provided by 6 global collaborators. General conclusions and limits of the study: The quantity of clinical and demographic metadata differed by source and by participant and was supplied without curation.

The CDR3 contains 15 residues, cysteine and phenylalanine counted. Only the CDR3 part of the read is kept: 45 bases, read in frame from the first base. At the junction V is shortened by 5 bases and J by 0 bases; bases outside the gene matches: 2. Via the germline V gene, CDR1 is SGHTA and CDR2 FQGTGA. Each collaborating institution followed its own protocols to collect whole blood in K2EDTA tubes. For TCRbeta analysis, collaborators shipped samples in one of three forms: frozen whole blood, isolated PBMCs, or DNA extracted from either of those sample types. TCRbeta CDR3 regions were amplified from genomic DNA using the immunoSEQ Assay, a bias-controlled multiplex PCR. For the original study's pipeline: Nucleated cell counts per sample were estimated from amplification of reference gene primers within the assay. To quantify the absolute abundance of each unique TCRbeta CDR3 rearrangement, sequence reads were collapsed and filtered. For each sample, productive Simpson clonality was calculated as the square root of Simpson's diversity index across productive rearrangements. TCRdb limited this immuneACCESS table to in-frame rearrangements with V and J called. A share of clones is missing; checked studies link under half to unresolved V genes, and the rest is unexplained. V and J calls and clone size are copied from that table; D and trimming were computed from the DNA. Across this sample there are under 100,000 clones, with approximately 82% seen only once. About 18% of the sample comes from the top ten.

Details on this clone: Its specific antigen is unknown. Base qualities are not at hand, and no much larger clone is one base apart. Other DNA sequences in the same sample also yield this CDR3.

This sequence uses TRBV7-3 and TRBJ2-3; 10 of the junction bases match TRBD2. Sequences were obtained from peripheral blood. This receptor was obtained from a woman in her sixties with acute or convalescent COVID-19. The CDR3 is CASSRAGGSTDTQYF. In nucleotides, the sequence is TGTGCCAGCAGCCGAGCGGGGGGGAGCACAGATACGCAGTATTTT.